This TCR beta chain appears in the sequencing data of a study of beta chain features in type 1 diabetes. Donors contributed one heparinised blood draw apiece, averaging roughly 100 mL. Expressed TCRB transcripts got sequenced, as all isolated RNA was reverse transcribed. Sequencing used immunoSEQ multiplex PCR; TCRdb keeps in-frame clones, though not all of them. There are more than 300,000 clones in the sample; about a tenth occur only once, and 1% lies in the top ten. Study-level results: Diminished insertions and augmented deletions at VDJ junctions characterized type 1 diabetes patients. HLA effects on TCRB rearrangement stayed unresolved here. PCR might show a preference for shorter templates, equally across patients and controls. Significant though moderate, a shortening of TCRB CDR3s appeared in all four CD4+ subsets of Type 1 diabetes patients.

In this sample, this clone turned up a few times. Its specificity is not known. This sequence was found in a man aged 25 to 40 with type 1 diabetes. The sample comprised central memory CD4+ T cells from blood.

DNA of the CDR3: TGTGCCATCAGTGAGGGGACAGACTATGGCTACACCTTC. Its translation is CAISEGTDYGYTF. The rearrangement uses TRBV10-3 and TRBJ1-2, with 7 bases identical to TRBD1. The CDR3 is 13 amino acids. CDR1 and CDR2 from the germline V gene are ENHRY and SYGVKD. Germline trimming cut 2 bases from V and 3 bases from J; bases unmatched to any gene: 0.